These 13 T cell receptor beta chains originate from one sample sequenced in a study of T cells in localized non-small cell lung cancer. Assay: immunoSEQ multiplex PCR; the TCRdb copy retains only in-frame clones and omits some. The repertoire holds 20,000 to 30,000 clones, with about four fifths as singletons. Material: PBMCs, obtained before any cancer treatment. These receptors were taken from a man between 40 and 70 years old with stage II lung adenocarcinoma.

The chain employs TRBV7-6 and TRBJ1-2, with 10 positions matching TRBD1. From germline, CDR1 is SGHVS and CDR2 FNYEAQ. Trimming removed 8 bases from V and 0 bases from J; junction bases left unmatched: 9. There are 16 residues in the CDR3. CDR3 sequence reads: CASALGTGVTNYGYTF. CDR3 nucleotides: TGTGCCAGCGCGCTCGGGACAGGGGTGACTAACTATGGCTACACCTTC.

V gene TRBV6-1 combines with J gene TRBJ2-5; 8 positions agree with TRBD2. The CDR3 spans 15 residues. J was trimmed by 5 bases and V by 8 bases; bases with no gene match: 13. Germline lookup yields CDR1 MNHNS and CDR2 SASEGT. The CDR3 protein is CASGEPAGVGETQYF. CDR3 nucleotide sequence: TGTGCCAGCGGGGAACCAGCGGGAGTTGGCGAGACCCAGTACTTC.

The rearrangement links TRBV19 to TRBJ2-3; 8 bases are a match to TRBD2. Germline CDR1 reads LNHDA; CDR2 reads SQIVND (reference sequence). The junction had 8 bases not matched to a gene; V was cut back by 4 bases and J by 2 bases. The length of the CDR3 is 16 residues. This CDR3 is CASSRGLSGVTDTQYF. The CDR3 DNA reads TGTGCCAGTAGTAGGGGTCTTAGCGGGGTCACAGATACGCAGTATTTT.

The rearrangement links TRBV7-9 to TRBJ2-7; D gene ambiguous. The CDR3 covers 11 residues. The V end lost 5 bases, the J end lost 2 bases, and 4 bases lay between the germline ends. Germline assignment: CDR1 SEHNR and CDR2 FQNEAQ (reference sequence). The CDR3 sequence: CASSITYEQYF. CDR3 coding DNA: TGTGCCAGCAGCATTACCTACGAGCAGTACTTC.

The chain links TRBV19 to TRBJ1-1; possibly TRBD1 for D (5 bases). Trimming took 3 bases from V and 4 from J, leaving 18 bases between them. The CDR3 extends over 16 amino acids. Germline CDR1 is LNHDA and CDR2 is SQIVND (reference sequence). The CDR3 DNA reads TGTGCCAGTAGTATTGGGGCCGAAGTGGGCACCACTGAAGCTTTCTTT. It is translated as CASSIGAEVGTTEAFF.

V usage is TRBV19 and J usage is TRBJ1-5, with D unclear. Germline V gene data show CDR1 as LNHDA and CDR2 as SQIVND (reference sequence). The CDR3 consists of 15 residues. V was shortened by 5 bases and J by 3 bases, with 14 bases between the two germline ends. CDR3 nucleotides: TGTGCCAGTAGTTGGAGTGGGGTGGACAATCAGCCCCAGCATTTT. Its translation: CASSWSGVDNQPQHF.

The rearrangement joins TRBV27 to TRBJ2-7, with TRBD1 matching over 7 bases. Trimming removed 6 bases from V and 2 bases from J; junction bases left unmatched: 10. CDR1 is MNHEY, CDR2 SMNVEV, per germline (reference sequence). The CDR3 loop spans 15 amino acids. CDR3 DNA: TGTGCCAGCAGGCCCCGGGACAGAAATACCTACGAGCAGTACTTC. Its translation is CASRPRDRNTYEQYF.

V usage is TRBV7-2 and J usage is TRBJ2-3; D perhaps matches TRBD2 (7 bases). Germline CDR1 is SGHTA and CDR2 is FQGNSA. Trimming cost V 5 bases and J 4 bases, with 16 bases left between them. The CDR3 runs 15 residues. The CDR3 sequence is CASSPRGGQSDTQYF. CDR3 nucleotides: TGTGCCAGCAGCCCGAGGGGGGGGCAATCAGATACGCAGTATTTT.

The V gene is TRBV7-8, the J gene TRBJ1-5; 7 bases agree with TRBD1. The V and J ends lost 3 bases and 4 bases, in that order; junction bases with no gene match: 6. The CDR3 consists of 15 residues. The germline gives CDR1 SGHVS, CDR2 FQNEAQ. The CDR3 loop is CASSLEQGRNQPQHF. The CDR3 DNA is TGTGCCAGCAGCTTGGAACAGGGGCGAAATCAGCCCCAGCATTTT.

The genes are TRBV18 and TRBJ2-1; D might be TRBD2 (6 bases). Germline V gives CDR1 KGHSH, CDR2 LQKENI. The CDR3 is 15 residues long. Trimming took 2 bases from V and 7 from J, leaving 15 bases between them. The CDR3 loop reads CASSPKRGGDNEQFF. The CDR3 nucleotides are TGTGCCAGCTCACCAAAGAGAGGCGGGGATAATGAGCAGTTCTTC.

V and J are TRBV12-5 and TRBJ2-2, with D unresolved. Germline-derived CDR1 and CDR2 are LGHNT and FRNRAP. Trimming took off 4 bases at V and 7 bases at J, with 10 bases between the two ends. CDR3 length: 13 residues. CDR3 bases: TGTGCTAGTGGTTCCCGGTTCGTCGGGGAGCTGTTTTTT. Its protein is CASGSRFVGELFF.

This chain links TRBV6-5 with TRBJ2-1; D gene unclear. V gave up 6 bases and J gave up 2 bases, with 11 bases separating them. Germline V lookup: CDR1 MNHEY, CDR2 SVGAGI. CDR3 length: 14 amino acids. The CDR3 region is CASRKGGPYNEQFF. CDR3 bases: TGTGCCAGCAGGAAGGGTGGGCCCTACAATGAGCAGTTCTTC.

V is TRBV6-5 and J is TRBJ1-3; 7 nucleotides line up with TRBD1. The CDR3 sequence is 14 residues long. V lost 2 bases and J lost 4; bases outside the gene matches: 2. Germline CDR1 is MNHEY and CDR2 is SVGAGI. CDR3 DNA: TGTGCCAGCAGTTACGCGGGACAGGGAAACACCATATATTTT. Translating it yields CASSYAGQGNTIYF.